The text below deals with one T cell receptor beta chain. These data come from a study of chemoradiotherapy in HPV16-positive cancers. CDR1 is SGHNT, CDR2 YYREEE, per germline (reference sequence). The J segment lost 0 bases and the V segment lost 4 bases, leaving 3 bases of the junction unmatched. There are 15 residues in the CDR3. The protocol was immunoSEQ multiplex PCR, while the TCRdb copy is restricted to in-frame clones and leaves out a portion. The table shows approximately 500 clones, with roughly 77% occurring only once. This rearrangement joins TRBV5-4 to TRBJ2-1; 8 bases line up with TRBD1. The sample was tumor tissue, taken from a patient who underwent chemoradiotherapy. The TCR sequence derives from a human donor with HPV-associated anogenital cancer. The CDR3: CASSTGTGSYNEQFF. As DNA, the CDR3 is TGTGCCAGCAGCACCGGGACAGGCTCCTACAATGAGCAGTTCTTC.